This T cell receptor (beta chain) was identified in a study of T cells in Graves' hyperthyroidism and ophthalmopathy. Study at large: Pretreatment peripheral blood was obtained at initial diagnosis. Notes on the study in general: Ophthalmopathy prediction by the model preceded onset by a median about 6.8 months.

There are many counts of this clonotype. Its specificity is not known. The V segment lost 3 bases and the J segment 8 bases; nucleotides outside the gene matches: 6. The germline V gene has CDR1 LNHDA and CDR2 SQIVND (reference sequence). This CDR3 is built from 14 residues. Drawn at first hyperthyroidism diagnosis, the blood sample preceded any ophthalmopathy symptoms. Cells are PBMCs isolated from about 10 ml of fresh blood. RNA transcripts yielded amplified TCR beta CDR3 regions. The HTBI primer set drove a first-round RT-PCR of the TCR CDR3. TCRdb reprocessed the multiplex PCR reads via MiXCR and lists one record per CDR3 protein. There are some 600,000 distinct CDR3 sequences in the sample; approximately 15% occur only once, and about 5.8% lies in the top ten.

Sequencing used blood. The chain links TRBV19 to TRBJ1-4, with 7 nucleotides matching TRBD1. The receptor's source is a woman in her twenties or thirties with Graves' hyperthyroidism that later progressed to Graves' ophthalmopathy. CDR3 bases: TGTGCCAGTAGTATCGGAGGGGGCCCGGAAAAACTGTTTTTT. Encoded protein: CASSIGGGPEKLFF.